Listed below are T cell receptor beta chains from one sample, sequenced in a study of early T cells in non-severe SARS-CoV-2 infection. Using its own MiXCR run on the 5' RACE reads, TCRdb lists one record per CDR3 protein. This repertoire shows about 64,000 distinct CDR3 sequences, about 12% found once; its top ten account for roughly 4.2%. Sequenced sample: whole blood. The origin of the receptors is an adult who was a healthcare worker with PCR-confirmed SARS-CoV-2 infection or an uninfected control (not recorded which). Each CDR3 is given with its conserved first and last residue. The D gene is left open where the match is weak. Clone size, where shown, is once, few, many, or a class for clones that have expanded.

D gene | J gene | V gene | clone size | CDR3 DNA | CDR3 protein
TRBD2 | TRBJ2-3 | TRBV10-3 | NA | TGTGCCATCAGCCCGGGACTAGCGGATACGCAGTATTTT | CAISPGLADTQYF
NA | TRBJ2-1 | TRBV7-2 | many | TGTGCCAGCAGCCCAGGAGGGCCAAGGGGTGAGCAGTTCTTC | CASSPGGPRGEQFF
NA | TRBJ2-1 | TRBV12-3/TRBV12-4 | NA | TGTGCCAGCAGTGCGGGACTTCCCCCCTACAATGAGCAGTTCTTC | CASSAGLPPYNEQFF
TRBD2 | TRBJ2-1 | TRBV3-1 | few | TGTGCCAGCAGCCAAGTCCCTAGCGGGGCCAGCTCCTACAATGAGCAGTTCTTC | CASSQVPSGASSYNEQFF
NA | TRBJ2-7 | TRBV29-1 | NA | TGCAGCGTTGGCCTGGGGAGCGAGCAGTACTTC | CSVGLGSEQYF
NA | TRBJ2-7 | TRBV19 | few | TGTGCCAGTAGTCCGCGGGGACACGAGCAGTACTTC | CASSPRGHEQYF
NA | TRBJ2-5 | TRBV6-2/TRBV6-3 | many | TGTGCCAGCACAGACCCCCAAGAGACCCAGTACTTC | CASTDPQETQYF
TRBD1 | TRBJ1-1 | TRBV7-2 | NA | TGTGCCAGCAGCCCAGGGGCAGGGGGAGGGAACACTGAAGCTTTCTTT | CASSPGAGGGNTEAFF
TRBD1 | TRBJ2-7 | TRBV11-1 | NA | TGTGCCAGCAGCTCCGAGCTGACAGGGTCCTACGAGCAGTACTTC | CASSSELTGSYEQYF
NA | TRBJ2-5 | TRBV7-2 | NA | TGTGCCAGCAGCTTAAAAAAAGAGACCCAGTACTTC | CASSLKKETQYF
TRBD1 | TRBJ2-2 | TRBV20-1 | NA | TGCAGTGCGGGACAGGGGAACACCGGGGAGCTGTTTTTT | CSAGQGNTGELFF
NA | TRBJ1-1 | TRBV7-9 | few | TGTGCCAGCAGCTTAGAGGCCCTCTCGCGGAACACTGAAGCTTTCTTT | CASSLEALSRNTEAFF
TRBD2 | TRBJ2-7 | TRBV29-1 | few | TGCAGCGTTTTGTCGGGGGAGGGCGAAAGCGAGCAGTACTTC | CSVLSGEGESEQYF
NA | TRBJ1-1 | TRBV7-3 | NA | TGTGCCAGCAGCTGGACACCCAACACTGAAGCTTTCTTT | CASSWTPNTEAFF
NA | TRBJ1-1 | TRBV21-1 | NA | TGTGCCAGCAGCAAAGCATTGGGAAACACTGAAGCTTTCTTT | CASSKALGNTEAFF
NA | TRBJ2-7 | TRBV20-1 | many | TGCAGTGCTAGAGATTTGGGCAAAGCCCCCTACGAGCAGTACTTC | CSARDLGKAPYEQYF
NA | TRBJ2-3 | TRBV7-9 | few | TGTGCCAGCAGCCCCGACAGTCCAGATACGCAGTATTTT | CASSPDSPDTQYF
TRBD1 | TRBJ1-1 | TRBV5-6 | many | TGTGCCAGCAGCGCACAGGGGGCCAACACTGAAGCTTTCTTT | CASSAQGANTEAFF
TRBD2 | TRBJ2-3 | TRBV5-1 | NA | TGCGCCAGCAGCTCTGGGACTAGCCGGGCAGATACGCAGTATTTT | CASSSGTSRADTQYF
NA | TRBJ1-4 | TRBV29-1 | NA | TGCAGCGTTGGAGGGGTGGAAGGAAAACTGTTTTTT | CSVGGVEGKLFF
NA | TRBJ1-5 | TRBV4-1 | many | TGCGCCAGCAGCCAAGGCCACGGTTACAATCAGCCCCAGCATTTT | CASSQGHGYNQPQHF
NA | TRBJ2-7 | TRBV6-6 | NA | TGTGCCAGCAGTTACGAGGGGGGGGGCGCCTACGAGCAGTACTTC | CASSYEGGGAYEQYF
NA | TRBJ2-7 | TRBV7-2 | NA | TGTGCCAGCAGCTTAGCGGGCGGCCGCTCCTACGAGCAGTACTTC | CASSLAGGRSYEQYF
NA | TRBJ1-6 | TRBV7-9 | few | TGTGCCAGCAGCCGGGCGGCAGGTAGTAATTCACCCCTCCACTTT | CASSRAAGSNSPLHF
TRBD1 | TRBJ2-5 | TRBV20-1 | few | TGCAGGCTAGACAGGGAAGAGACCCAGTACTTC | CRLDREETQYF
NA | TRBJ2-7 | TRBV5-4 | many | TGTGCCAGCAGAGACCAGGGATACGAGCAGTACTTC | CASRDQGYEQYF
NA | TRBJ1-1 | TRBV9 | few | TGTGCCAGCAGCCTGATCGGGACATTGAACACTGAAGCTTTCTTT | CASSLIGTLNTEAFF
NA | TRBJ1-2 | TRBV7-2 | many | TGTGCCAGCAGTCGTCTCACCGGAGACTATGGCTACACCTTC | CASSRLTGDYGYTF
TRBD1 | TRBJ1-1 | TRBV6-2/TRBV6-3 | few | TGTGCCAGCAGTACTAACAGGGGGGCTGAAGCTTTCTTT | CASSTNRGAEAFF
NA | TRBJ2-4 | TRBV12-3/TRBV12-4 | NA | TGTGCCAGCAGTTGGGTTTTCGGCAGAGCCAAAAACATTCAGTACTTC | CASSWVFGRAKNIQYF
TRBD2 | TRBJ2-1 | TRBV2 | few | TGTGCCAGCAGTGTTGAAGCGGGGGAGTTCGGTGAGCAGTTCTTC | CASSVEAGEFGEQFF
TRBD1 | TRBJ2-3 | TRBV4-3 | few | TGCGCCAGCAGCCAAGATACAGGGGGCGCTTCAGATACGCAGTATTTT | CASSQDTGGASDTQYF
NA | TRBJ2-2 | TRBV2 | few | TGTGCCAGCAAAGGGGGGCCCCTCAACACCGGGGAGCTGTTTTTT | CASKGGPLNTGELFF
NA | TRBJ1-1 | TRBV7-8 | many | TGTGCCAGCAGCCCTGGTGGGTTCACTGAAGCTTTCTTT | CASSPGGFTEAFF
NA | TRBJ1-6 | TRBV5-1 | NA | TGCGCCAGCAGCTTGATGCAGGGATATAATTCACCCCTCCACTTT | CASSLMQGYNSPLHF
NA | TRBJ2-2 | TRBV12-3/TRBV12-4 | many | TGTGCCAGCAGTTCCCAGATGTCGAACACCGGGGAGCTGTTTTTT | CASSSQMSNTGELFF
TRBD1 | TRBJ2-2 | TRBV2 | many | TGTGCCAGCATTGAGGGACAGGACGGCACCGGGGAGCTGTTTTTT | CASIEGQDGTGELFF